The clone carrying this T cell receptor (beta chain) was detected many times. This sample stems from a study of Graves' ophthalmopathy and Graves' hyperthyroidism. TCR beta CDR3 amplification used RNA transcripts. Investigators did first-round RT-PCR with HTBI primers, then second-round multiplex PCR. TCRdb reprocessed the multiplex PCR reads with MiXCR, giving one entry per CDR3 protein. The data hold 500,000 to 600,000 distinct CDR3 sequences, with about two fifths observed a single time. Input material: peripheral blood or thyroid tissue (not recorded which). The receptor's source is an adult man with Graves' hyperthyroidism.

The CDR3 reads CASKATGARLHNTEAFF. The CDR3 DNA is TGCGCCAGCAAGGCAACCGGCGCCCGCCTACATAACACTGAAGCTTTCTTT. The chain couples TRBV5-1 to TRBJ1-1; D remains ambiguous. V was trimmed by 6 bases and J by 2 bases, leaving 23 bases between them. The CDR3 extends over 17 amino acids. Germline CDR1 and CDR2: SGHRS and YFSETQ.